This T cell receptor beta chain comes out of a study of tumor and adjacent non-tumor tissue in lung cancer. Study at large: There were about twelve adenocarcinoma, 2 squamous cell carcinoma and 1 small cell lung cancer cases. Samples averaged roughly 4 million productive TCRbeta reads each.

This clonotype was observed a single time. Its specificity is not known. An end of the junction does not agree with germline; a read error may underlie this. In germline, CDR1 is SGHDT, CDR2 YYEEEE. The CDR3 sequence is 13 residues long. RNA was extracted from bulk tissue without any cell sorting. Between August and November 2014, newly diagnosed, chemotherapy-naive lung cancer patients underwent thoracic surgery in China. Regarding the study as a whole: In normal lung, the top 100 clones were significantly more dominant than in tumor.

The library came from three nested PCR rounds adapted from ARM-PCR protocols. A single record per CDR3 protein comes from TCRdb applying MiXCR to the multiplex PCR reads. This table has fewer than 120,000 distinct CDR3 sequences, 84% appearing once. This chain connects TRBV5-6 to TRBJ2-7; D unclear. The material sequenced was lung tumor tissue. This clonotype originated in a man in his 70s with non-small cell lung cancer. The CDR3 is CASSSGVTYELYF. CDR3 bases: TGTGCCAGCAGCTCGGGTGTAACGTACGAGCTGTACTTC.